This T cell receptor (beta chain) comes out of a study of identical twins. Overall study findings and caveats: Cord blood beta clonotypes present at high abundance carried fewer insertions; no such pattern appeared in memory repertoires.

Of note for this clonotype: The antigen is not known.

TCRdb analysed the 5' RACE reads with MiXCR anew, one entry per CDR3 protein. The sample lists roughly 690,000 distinct CDR3 sequences, roughly 6.2% occurring once. This clonotype originated in a man younger than 35 in good health. Sequences were obtained from naive T cells sorted from blood.

The CDR3 region is CASSLRVSEQPQHF. The CDR3 region has the DNA TGTGCCAGCAGCTTAAGAGTATCCGAGCAGCCCCAGCATTTT. The chain employs TRBV7-6 and TRBJ1-5; D is unresolved. This CDR3 contains 14 residues. The V and J ends lost 2 bases and 7 bases respectively, with 12 bases between them. Germline V gene sequence: CDR1 SGHVS, CDR2 FNYEAQ.